The present T cell receptor beta chain was sequenced within a study of beta chain features in type 1 diabetes. Study-level points and caveats: Shortening of TCRB CDR3s, moderate but significant, appeared in all four CD4+ subsets of Type 1 diabetes patients. VDJ junctions from type 1 diabetes patients carried fewer insertions and larger deletions. Naive, central memory and regulatory TCRB repertoires appeared more similar among patients than healthy donors.

Comments on this clone: Antigen: not known.

There are 15 residues in the CDR3. V lost 4 bases to trimming and J lost 3 bases; unmatched junction nucleotides: 6. CDR1 SGHNT and CDR2 YYREEE come from the germline V gene (reference sequence). Every single donor gave one heparinised blood draw, and these averaged roughly 120 mL. Via CD45RO/CCR7/CD25/CD127/CD95/CD27, cells of the CD4+ naive, central memory, regulatory and stem cell-like memory subsets were sorted. The whole isolated RNA underwent reverse transcription, so sequencing captured expressed TCRB transcripts. Assay used: immunoSEQ multiplex PCR; TCRdb lists only in-frame clones, some missing. The table lists 160,000 or so clones, about 9% of them singletons, with more than 0.5% in the top ten.

Sequenced material: central memory CD4+ T cells from blood. This chain links TRBV5-4 with TRBJ2-7; TRBD2 matches at 11 bases. This receptor was obtained from a woman aged 18-29 years with type 1 diabetes. The chain's CDR3 is CASSETSGVIYEQYF. CDR3 coding DNA: TGTGCCAGCAGCGAGACTAGCGGGGTTATCTACGAGCAGTACTTC.